The sequence of this TCR beta chain was determined in a study of technical replicates of blood from a few donors. Losses at the gene ends were 4 bases for V and 1 base for J; bases not matched to a gene: 16. The CDR3 loop spans 19 amino acids. The method was immunoSEQ multiplex PCR; TCRdb's version includes in-frame clones alone and lacks a portion of them. The sample holds 75,000 to 95,000 clones, roughly 92% seen once. Sequenced material: T cells isolated from PBMCs. This TCR derives from a human donor in good health. The V call is TRBV23-1, the J call TRBJ2-5, with TRBD1 matching over 9 bases. TRBV23-1 is annotated as an ORF whose role is uncertain. CDR3 bases: TGCGCCAGCAGTCTCCCGCCCCGGGACAGGGAGGACGCCCAAGAGACCCAGTACTTC. This translates into CASSLPPRDREDAQETQYF.